The source of this T cell receptor (beta chain) is a study of somatic mutations in cytotoxic T cells in rheumatoid arthritis. To note about this clone: Its specificity is unknown.

The study's findings and limits: There was no knowledge of the antigen targets of the expanded CD8+ clones. The study found no significant difference in CD8+ T-cell clonality between rheumatoid arthritis patients and age-matched healthy controls. Age was associated with higher CD8+ clonality in rheumatoid arthritis patients, not in healthy controls.

CD4+ cells and CD8+ cells were each obtained through positive magnetic bead selection, and their purity was assessed by flow cytometry. Assay used: immunoSEQ multiplex PCR; TCRdb lists only in-frame clones, some missing. The sample has some 9,600 clones, about 93% seen once. CDR3 length equals 13 residues. The V end was cut by 5 bases, the J end by 4 bases, with 11 bases between. CDR1 is SGHNT and CDR2 is YENEEA in the germline V gene. Sequencing was carried out using CD8+ T cells sorted from blood. The chain carries TRBV11-3 and TRBJ1-1; D gene unclear. The clonotype originates from a woman aged 18-29 years with rheumatoid arthritis. CDR3 DNA: TGTGCCAGCAGCCTCGGGCGGGTCACTGAAGCTTTCTTT. Encoded protein: CASSLGRVTEAFF.